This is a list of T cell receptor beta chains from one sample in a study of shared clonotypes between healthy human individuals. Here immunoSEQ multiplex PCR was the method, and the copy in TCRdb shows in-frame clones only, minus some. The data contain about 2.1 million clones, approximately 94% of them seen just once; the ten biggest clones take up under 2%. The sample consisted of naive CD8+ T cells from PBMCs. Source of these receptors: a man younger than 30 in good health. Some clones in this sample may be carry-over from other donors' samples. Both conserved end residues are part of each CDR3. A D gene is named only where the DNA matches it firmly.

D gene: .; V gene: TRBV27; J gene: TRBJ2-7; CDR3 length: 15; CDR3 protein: CASSLSRLDSYEQYF; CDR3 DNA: TGTGCCAGCAGTTTATCCCGGCTAGATTCTTACGAGCAGTACTTC
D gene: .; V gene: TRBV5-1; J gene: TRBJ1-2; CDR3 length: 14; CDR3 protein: CASSLMSDPYGYTF; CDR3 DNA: TGCGCCAGCAGCTTGATGTCGGACCCCTATGGCTACACCTTC
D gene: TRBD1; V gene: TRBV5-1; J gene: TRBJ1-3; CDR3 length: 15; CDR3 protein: CASSWTGGSGNTIYF; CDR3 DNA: TGCGCCAGCAGCTGGACAGGAGGGTCTGGAAACACCATATATTTT
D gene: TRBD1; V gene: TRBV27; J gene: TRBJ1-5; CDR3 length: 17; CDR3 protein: CASSLLPGQGSDQPQHF; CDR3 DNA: TGTGCCAGCAGTTTGCTTCCGGGACAGGGGAGCGATCAGCCCCAGCATTTT
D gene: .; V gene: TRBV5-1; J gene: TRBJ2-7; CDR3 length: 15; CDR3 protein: CASSLEDAASYEQYF; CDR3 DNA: TGCGCCAGCAGCTTGGAGGACGCAGCGTCCTACGAGCAGTACTTC
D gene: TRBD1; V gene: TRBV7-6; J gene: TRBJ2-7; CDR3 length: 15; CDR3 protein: CASSLRQGIKDEQYF; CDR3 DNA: TGTGCCAGCAGCTTACGACAGGGGATTAAAGACGAGCAGTACTTC
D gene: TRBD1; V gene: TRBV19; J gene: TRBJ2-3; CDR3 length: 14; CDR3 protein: CASSPRTGSDTQYF; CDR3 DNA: TGTGCCAGTAGTCCCCGGACAGGCTCAGATACGCAGTATTTT
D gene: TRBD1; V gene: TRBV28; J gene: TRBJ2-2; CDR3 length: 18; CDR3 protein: CASSSRRGTGGHTGELFF; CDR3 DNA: TGTGCCAGCAGTTCCCGCCGAGGGACAGGGGGCCACACCGGGGAGCTGTTTTTT
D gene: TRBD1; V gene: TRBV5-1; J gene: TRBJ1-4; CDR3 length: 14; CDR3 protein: CASSPTGAGEKLFF; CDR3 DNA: TGCGCCAGCAGCCCGACAGGGGCAGGGGAAAAACTGTTTTTT
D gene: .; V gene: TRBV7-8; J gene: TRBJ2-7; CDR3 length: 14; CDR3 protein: CASSLASGVYEQYF; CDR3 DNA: TGTGCCAGCAGCTTAGCCTCGGGAGTTTACGAGCAGTACTTC
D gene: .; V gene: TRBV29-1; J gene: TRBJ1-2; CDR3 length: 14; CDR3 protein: CSDGGPPVVYGYTF; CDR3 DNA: TGCAGCGACGGCGGACCGCCGGTAGTATATGGCTACACCTTC
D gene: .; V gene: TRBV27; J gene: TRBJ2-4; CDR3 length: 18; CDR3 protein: CASSYQPPPVLAKNIQYF; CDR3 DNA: TGTGCCAGCAGTTACCAACCTCCCCCGGTCCTAGCCAAAAACATTCAGTACTTC
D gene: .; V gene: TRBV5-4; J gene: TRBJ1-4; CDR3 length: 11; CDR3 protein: CASRFAGKLFF; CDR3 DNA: TGTGCCAGCAGATTTGCGGGCAAACTGTTTTTT
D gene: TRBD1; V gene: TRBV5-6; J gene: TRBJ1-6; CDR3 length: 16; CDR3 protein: CASSLTGTGDNSPLHF; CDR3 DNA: TGTGCCAGCAGCTTAACCGGGACAGGGGATAATTCACCCCTCCACTTT
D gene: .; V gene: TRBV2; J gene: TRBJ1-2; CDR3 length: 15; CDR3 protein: CASPIIPGLAYGYTF; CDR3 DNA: TGTGCCAGCCCGATTATTCCGGGGCTCGCCTATGGCTACACCTTC
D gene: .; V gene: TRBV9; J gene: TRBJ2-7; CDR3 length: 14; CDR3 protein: CASSVGESSYEQYF; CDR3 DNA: TGTGCCAGCAGCGTAGGGGAGAGCTCCTACGAGCAGTACTTC
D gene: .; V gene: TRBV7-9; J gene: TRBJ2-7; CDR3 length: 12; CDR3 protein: CASSLAGGEQYF; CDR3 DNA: TGTGCCAGCAGCTTAGCGGGGGGCGAGCAGTACTTC
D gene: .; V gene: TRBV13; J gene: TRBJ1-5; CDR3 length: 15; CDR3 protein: CASSYSGISNQPQHF; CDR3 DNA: TGTGCCAGCAGCTATTCAGGGATAAGCAATCAGCCCCAGCATTTT
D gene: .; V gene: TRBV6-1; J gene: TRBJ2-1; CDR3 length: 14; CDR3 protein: CASSELGNYNEQFF; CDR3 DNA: TGTGCCAGCAGTGAATTAGGCAATTACAATGAGCAGTTCTTC
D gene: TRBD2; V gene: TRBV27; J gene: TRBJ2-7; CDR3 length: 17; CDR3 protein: CASSLPRLAGGLDEQYF; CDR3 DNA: TGTGCCAGCAGTTTACCCCGACTAGCGGGGGGCCTGGACGAGCAGTACTTC
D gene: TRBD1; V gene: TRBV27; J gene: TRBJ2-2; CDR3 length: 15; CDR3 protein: CASRLRDRNTGELFF; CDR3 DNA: TGTGCCAGCAGGCTCCGGGACAGGAACACCGGGGAGCTGTTTTTT